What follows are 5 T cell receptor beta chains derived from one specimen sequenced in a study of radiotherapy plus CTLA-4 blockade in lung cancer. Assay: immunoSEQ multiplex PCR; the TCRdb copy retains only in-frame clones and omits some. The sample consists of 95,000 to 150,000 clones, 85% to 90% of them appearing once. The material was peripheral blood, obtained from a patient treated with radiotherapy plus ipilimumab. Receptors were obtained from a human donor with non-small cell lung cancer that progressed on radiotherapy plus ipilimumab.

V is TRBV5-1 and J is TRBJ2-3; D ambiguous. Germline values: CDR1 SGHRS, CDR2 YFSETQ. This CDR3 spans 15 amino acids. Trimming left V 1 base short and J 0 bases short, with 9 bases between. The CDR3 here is CASSLLGLSTDTQYF. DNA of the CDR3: TGCGCCAGCAGCTTGCTCGGGTTGAGCACAGATACGCAGTATTTT.

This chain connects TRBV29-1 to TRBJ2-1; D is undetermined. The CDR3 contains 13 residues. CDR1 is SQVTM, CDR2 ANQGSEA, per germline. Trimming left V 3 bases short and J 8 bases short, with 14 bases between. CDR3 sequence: CSVDFGRMDEQFF. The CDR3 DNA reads TGCAGCGTTGACTTCGGCAGGATGGATGAGCAGTTCTTC.

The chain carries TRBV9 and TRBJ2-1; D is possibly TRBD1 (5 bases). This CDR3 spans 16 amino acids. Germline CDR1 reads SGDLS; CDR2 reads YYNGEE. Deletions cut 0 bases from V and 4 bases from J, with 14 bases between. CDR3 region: CASSVEAGAQYNEQFF. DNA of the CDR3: TGTGCCAGCAGCGTAGAGGCTGGGGCGCAGTACAATGAGCAGTTCTTC.

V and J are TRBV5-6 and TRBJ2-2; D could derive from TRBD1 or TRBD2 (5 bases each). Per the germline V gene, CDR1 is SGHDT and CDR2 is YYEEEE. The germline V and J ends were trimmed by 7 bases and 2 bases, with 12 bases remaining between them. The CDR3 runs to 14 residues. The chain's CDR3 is CASYRGFNTGELFF. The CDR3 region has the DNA TGTGCCAGCTACCGGGGCTTCAACACCGGGGAGCTGTTTTTT.

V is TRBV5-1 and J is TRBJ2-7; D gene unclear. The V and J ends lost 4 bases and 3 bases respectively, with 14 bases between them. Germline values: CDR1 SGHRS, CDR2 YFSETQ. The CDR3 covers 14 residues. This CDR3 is CASSHLDTNYEQYF. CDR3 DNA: TGCGCCAGCAGCCATCTCGACACGAACTACGAGCAGTACTTC.